This TCR beta chain stems from a study of CD8 T cells in ankylosing spondylitis. One entry per CDR3 protein, called by TCRdb with MiXCR from the 5' RACE reads. The sample records around 540,000 distinct CDR3 sequences, about 12% being singletons. Only a few counts were recorded for this clonotype. What it recognizes is unknown. The CDR3 loop spans 16 amino acids. Germline V gene data show CDR1 as MGHRA and CDR2 as YSYEKL. The V and J ends lost 1 base and 0 bases respectively, with 11 bases between them. Study results and caveats: Typical of ankylosing spondylitis blood, it appeared, was a TCR beta motif of eight highly homologous variants.

Sequenced input: blood, either unsorted or a sorted T cell fraction (not recorded which). The receptor was isolated from a male donor with ankylosing spondylitis. This chain links TRBV4-1 with TRBJ2-3; D unresolved. The CDR3 DNA reads TGCGCCAGCAGCCAAGCAACCTTGCGGAGCACAGATACGCAGTATTTT. It codes for CASSQATLRSTDTQYF.